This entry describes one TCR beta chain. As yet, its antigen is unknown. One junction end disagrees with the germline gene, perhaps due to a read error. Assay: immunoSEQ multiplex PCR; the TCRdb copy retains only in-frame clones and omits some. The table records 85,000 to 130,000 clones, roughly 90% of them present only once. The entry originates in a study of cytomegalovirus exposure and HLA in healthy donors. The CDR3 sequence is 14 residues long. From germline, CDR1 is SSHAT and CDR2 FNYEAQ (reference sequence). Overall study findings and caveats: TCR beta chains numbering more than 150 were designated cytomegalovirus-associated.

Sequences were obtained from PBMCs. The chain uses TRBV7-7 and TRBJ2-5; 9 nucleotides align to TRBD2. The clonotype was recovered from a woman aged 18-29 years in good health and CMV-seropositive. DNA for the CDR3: TGTGCTAGCAGCGCCGGGACTAGCAAAGAGACCCAGTACTTC. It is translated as CASSAGTSKETQYF.